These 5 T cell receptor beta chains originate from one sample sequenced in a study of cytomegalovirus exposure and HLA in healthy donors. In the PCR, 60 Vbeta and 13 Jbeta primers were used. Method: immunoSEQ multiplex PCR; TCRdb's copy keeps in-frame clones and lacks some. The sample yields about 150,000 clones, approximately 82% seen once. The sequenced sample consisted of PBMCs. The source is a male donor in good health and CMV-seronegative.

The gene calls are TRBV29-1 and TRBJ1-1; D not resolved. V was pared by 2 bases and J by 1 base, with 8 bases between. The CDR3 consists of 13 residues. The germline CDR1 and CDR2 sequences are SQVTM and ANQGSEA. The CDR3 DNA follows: TGCAGCGTTGAACACAGAGAGAACACTGAAGCTTTCTTT. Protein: CSVEHRENTEAFF.

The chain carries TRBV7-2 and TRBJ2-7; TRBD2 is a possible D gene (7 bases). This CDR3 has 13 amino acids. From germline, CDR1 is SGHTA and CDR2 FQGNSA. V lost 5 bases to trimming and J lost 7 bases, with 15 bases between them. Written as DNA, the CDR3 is TGTGCCAGCAGCCTAGGCAGGGGAGGGGAGCAGTACTTC. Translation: CASSLGRGGEQYF.

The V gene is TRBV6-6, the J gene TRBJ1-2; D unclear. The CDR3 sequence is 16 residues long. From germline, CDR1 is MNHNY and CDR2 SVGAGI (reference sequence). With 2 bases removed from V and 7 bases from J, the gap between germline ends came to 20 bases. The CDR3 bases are TGTGCCAGCAGTTACCCCCTGGGCAGGAACTTCGGTGGCTACACCTTC. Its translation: CASSYPLGRNFGGYTF.

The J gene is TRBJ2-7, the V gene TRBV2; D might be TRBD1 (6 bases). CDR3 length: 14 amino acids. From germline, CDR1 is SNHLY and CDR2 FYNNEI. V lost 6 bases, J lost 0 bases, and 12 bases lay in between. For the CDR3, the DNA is TGTGCCAGCAGCTCCGGGACACCCTCCTACGAGCAGTACTTC. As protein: CASSSGTPSYEQYF.

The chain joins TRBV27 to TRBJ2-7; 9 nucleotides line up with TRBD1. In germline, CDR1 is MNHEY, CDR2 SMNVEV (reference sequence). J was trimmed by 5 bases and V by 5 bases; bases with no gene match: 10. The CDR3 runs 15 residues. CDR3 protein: CASSRPGQGFHEQYF. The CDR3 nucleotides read TGTGCCAGCAGTCGGCCGGGACAGGGTTTCCACGAGCAGTACTTC.